These T cell receptor beta chains were read from a single sample in a study of neoadjuvant anti-PD-1 for oral cavity cancer. Here immunoSEQ multiplex PCR was the method, and the copy in TCRdb shows in-frame clones only, minus some. In the table there are 15,000 or so clones, 55% to 75% of which are singletons. The sample consisted of PBMCs, taken before nivolumab (anti-PD-1) treatment. The source of these receptors is a person aged 40-85 years with oral cavity squamous cell carcinoma. Each CDR3 is given with its conserved first and last residue. The D gene is left open where the match is weak. Size is stated for part of the rows, as once, few or many counts, or as a class when the clone is expanded.

D	J	V	size	CDR3	DNA
.	TRBJ2-5	TRBV7-9	.	CASSLAAGIETQYF	TGTGCCAGCAGCTTAGCTGCAGGGATAGAGACCCAGTACTTC
TRBD1	TRBJ1-1	TRBV10-3	once	CAISGQGNTEAFF	TGTGCCATCAGTGGACAGGGAAACACTGAAGCTTTCTTT
.	TRBJ1-5	TRBV6-1	.	CASSVRQNSNQPQHF	TGTGCCAGCAGTGTAAGGCAAAACAGCAATCAGCCCCAGCATTTT
.	TRBJ1-3	TRBV5-1	.	CASSLGAVGNTIYF	TGCGCCAGCAGCTTGGGGGCCGTCGGAAACACCATATATTTT
.	TRBJ1-6	TRBV9	.	CASSVEGRTNSPLHF	TGTGCCAGCAGCGTAGAGGGCAGGACAAATTCACCCCTCCACTTT
TRBD1	TRBJ2-7	TRBV7-9	.	CASSLGGRGQGPHEQYF	TGTGCCAGCAGCTTAGGGGGACGGGGACAGGGCCCCCACGAGCAGTACTTC
.	TRBJ2-6	TRBV2	.	CASSGGRTGPSGANVLTF	TGTGCCAGCAGTGGCGGGCGGACGGGACCCTCTGGGGCCAACGTCCTGACTTTC
.	TRBJ2-1	TRBV6-4	.	CASSDSGSSNEQFF	TGTGCCAGCAGTGACTCGGGCAGCTCCAATGAGCAGTTCTTC
TRBD1	TRBJ2-7	TRBV30	.	CAWRGQGFYYEQYF	TGTGCCTGGAGGGGACAGGGCTTCTACTACGAGCAGTACTTC
.	TRBJ2-3	TRBV25-1	.	CASSESEGADTQYF	TGTGCCAGCAGTGAATCGGAAGGGGCAGATACGCAGTATTTT
.	TRBJ2-5	TRBV4-1	.	CASKERPGGETQYF	TGCGCCAGCAAGGAACGGCCTGGCGGGGAGACCCAGTACTTC
.	TRBJ1-3	TRBV6-6	.	CASRLSSTAGNTIYF	TGTGCCAGCAGACTATCCTCGACGGCTGGAAACACCATATATTTT
TRBD2	TRBJ2-3	TRBV5-6	.	CASSPAGLAFTDTQYF	TGTGCCAGCAGCCCCGCAGGACTAGCATTCACAGATACGCAGTATTTT
.	TRBJ2-7	TRBV21-1	.	CASSKIGEQYF	TGTGCCAGCAGCAAAATTGGGGAGCAGTACTTC
.	TRBJ1-1	TRBV6-1	few	CASSETLGLRFSF	TGTGCCAGCAGTGAAACGTTGGGATTGCGGTTTTCCTTT
TRBD1	TRBJ1-1	TRBV9	once	CASSEPGQGPEAFF	TGTGCCAGCAGCGAGCCGGGACAGGGACCCGAAGCTTTCTTT
TRBD1	TRBJ1-1	TRBV19	.	CASSLQGALTEAFF	TGTGCCAGTAGTTTACAGGGGGCTCTAACTGAAGCTTTCTTT
.	TRBJ1-1	TRBV30	.	CARRAPWNTEAFF	TGTGCCCGGAGGGCCCCGTGGAACACTGAAGCTTTCTTT
.	TRBJ2-3	TRBV19	.	CASSINSQGFTDTQYF	TGTGCCAGTAGTATTAATTCCCAGGGATTCACAGATACGCAGTATTTT
.	TRBJ1-6	TRBV6-5	.	CASSPALDSPLHF	TGTGCCAGCAGCCCCGCCTTGGATTCACCCCTCCACTTT
.	TRBJ2-7	TRBV6-1	once	CASSEGGIVYEQYF	TGTGCCAGCAGTGAAGGGGGCATTGTCTACGAGCAGTACTTC
.	TRBJ2-1	TRBV2	.	CASSDFRTYNEQFF	TGTGCCAGCAGTGACTTTAGGACCTACAATGAGCAGTTCTTC
.	TRBJ2-7	TRBV9	.	CASSPSSGRVPYEQYF	TGTGCCAGCAGCCCCTCCTCGGGCCGGGTTCCCTACGAGCAGTACTTC
.	TRBJ1-2	TRBV19	.	CASRRDTANYGYTF	TGTGCCAGTAGACGGGACACTGCTAACTATGGCTACACCTTC
.	TRBJ1-1	TRBV6-1	few	CASSKGTFNAEAFF	TGTGCCAGCAGTAAAGGGACATTCAACGCTGAAGCTTTCTTT
.	TRBJ1-3	TRBV27	.	CASSHSGHRGNTIYF	TGTGCCAGCAGCCACTCCGGGCACCGTGGAAACACCATATATTTT
TRBD2	TRBJ2-1	TRBV15	.	CATSRTSGSNYEQFF	TGTGCCACCAGCAGGACTAGCGGGAGTAACTATGAGCAGTTCTTC
.	TRBJ2-2	TRBV6-1	few	CASRYPGRYTGELFF	TGTGCCAGCAGGTACCCGGGACGCTACACCGGGGAGCTGTTTTTT
.	TRBJ2-5	TRBV5-1	.	CASSLALIGEETQYF	TGCGCCAGCAGCTTGGCCCTAATAGGTGAAGAGACCCAGTACTTC
.	TRBJ1-4	TRBV12-5	once	CASGKNEKLFF	TGTGCTAGTGGCAAGAATGAAAAACTGTTTTTT
.	TRBJ2-7	TRBV27	.	CASQGSSEQYF	TGTGCCAGCCAGGGTTCGTCCGAACAGTACTTC
.	TRBJ1-2	TRBV5-4	.	CASSIGPSNYGYTF	TGTGCCAGCAGCATTGGTCCTTCTAACTATGGCTACACCTTC
.	TRBJ2-3	TRBV9	.	CARRDSKTSTDTQYF	TGTGCCAGACGGGACTCTAAGACTAGCACAGATACGCAGTATTTT
.	TRBJ1-2	TRBV5-8	.	CASIRALGSDYGYTF	TGTGCCAGCATCAGAGCTCTGGGTTCGGACTATGGCTACACCTTC
.	TRBJ1-1	TRBV10-3	.	CESELQNTEAFF	TGTGAGTCGGAACTCCAGAACACTGAAGCTTTCTTT
.	TRBJ1-5	TRBV6-1	few	CASIKGGDQPQHF	TGTGCCAGCATTAAAGGGGGGGATCAGCCCCAGCATTTT
.	TRBJ1-2	TRBV6-6	.	CASSYSGENYGYTF	TGTGCCAGCAGTTACTCCGGGGAGAACTATGGCTACACCTTC
TRBD2	TRBJ2-7	TRBV6-1	.	CASSDAAGSSYEQYF	TGTGCCAGCAGTGACGCAGCGGGAAGCTCCTACGAGCAGTACTTC
.	TRBJ2-7	TRBV4-1	.	CASSQEVQPLYEQYF	TGCGCCAGCAGCCAAGAAGTACAGCCCCTCTACGAGCAGTACTTC
TRBD2	TRBJ2-1	TRBV11-2	.	CASSSWTSGSPYNEQFF	TGTGCCAGCAGCTCCTGGACTAGCGGGAGTCCCTACAATGAGCAGTTCTTC
.	TRBJ1-5	TRBV29-1	.	CSVVTGNQPQHF	TGCAGCGTTGTTACCGGCAATCAGCCCCAGCATTTT
.	TRBJ1-5	TRBV15	.	CATSKNRENQPQHF	TGTGCCACCAGCAAGAACAGGGAAAATCAGCCCCAGCATTTT
TRBD1	TRBJ2-7	TRBV28	.	CASSLLITANGQGAYEQYF	TGTGCCAGCAGTTTATTAATCACGGCCAATGGTCAGGGGGCTTACGAGCAGTACTTC
TRBD2	TRBJ2-1	TRBV2	.	CASRETSGLGQFF	TGTGCCAGCAGGGAGACTAGCGGCTTGGGGCAGTTCTTC
TRBD1	TRBJ1-5	TRBV19	.	CASSTDRVGQPQHF	TGTGCCAGTAGTACGGACAGGGTAGGCCAGCCCCAGCATTTT
TRBD1	TRBJ1-4	TRBV6-1	.	CASRSGTGNEKLFF	TGTGCCAGCAGATCCGGGACAGGGAATGAAAAACTGTTTTTT
.	TRBJ1-2	TRBV21-1	.	CASRDQGGNGYTF	TGTGCCAGCAGGGATCAGGGGGGAAATGGCTACACCTTC
TRBD2	TRBJ2-1	TRBV7-2	once	CASSPRGTRRSEQFF	TGTGCCAGCAGCCCTAGGGGGACTAGAAGGTCTGAGCAGTTCTTC
.	TRBJ2-7	TRBV30	.	CAWSWVGHLSGYEQYF	TGTGCCTGGAGTTGGGTGGGGCACCTCTCGGGTTACGAGCAGTACTTC
.	TRBJ2-5	TRBV9	.	CASSVALGAQTQYF	TGTGCCAGCAGCGTAGCTTTAGGGGCCCAGACCCAGTACTTC
TRBD1	TRBJ2-3	TRBV19	.	CASSIQGATDTQYF	TGTGCCAGTAGTATACAGGGGGCGACAGATACGCAGTATTTT
.	TRBJ2-7	TRBV23-1	few	CASSHSGTLYF	TGCGCCAGCAGTCATTCAGGGACTCTGTACTTC
.	TRBJ1-2	TRBV27	.	CASSLVAGYGYTF	TGTGCCAGCAGTTTAGTGGCCGGGTACGGCTACACCTTC
.	TRBJ1-2	TRBV6-1	.	CASRGLGQPRDGYTF	TGTGCCAGCAGGGGGTTGGGCCAGCCTCGGGATGGCTACACCTTC
.	TRBJ2-7	TRBV7-2	.	CASSPAGYEQYF	TGTGCCAGCAGCCCTGCGGGGTACGAGCAGTACTTC
.	TRBJ1-5	TRBV9	few	CASSASGNSNQPQHF	TGTGCCAGCAGCGCCTCAGGGAATAGCAATCAGCCCCAGCATTTT
.	TRBJ2-5	TRBV6-5	.	CASKGMPSETQYF	TGTGCCAGCAAGGGGATGCCGTCGGAGACCCAGTACTTC
.	TRBJ2-7	TRBV10-3	.	CAISDRGIWEQYF	TGTGCCATCAGTGATCGGGGGATATGGGAGCAGTACTTC
TRBD2	TRBJ2-1	TRBV29-1	.	CSVEGFGTIYNEQFF	TGCAGCGTTGAAGGTTTTGGGACTATATACAATGAGCAGTTCTTC
TRBD2	TRBJ2-1	TRBV6-1	.	CASSVSGGRHNEQFF	TGTGCCAGCTCCGTTAGCGGGGGCCGCCACAATGAGCAGTTCTTC